One TCR beta chain is described in this entry. The antigen it recognizes is unknown. Base-call qualities are not available, and no considerably larger clone is one nucleotide away. The data stem from a study of CD8 T cells in Susac syndrome (dated by TCRdb to the late 2010s). For context, the study as a whole: Whether CD8+ T cell activation and differentiation in Susac syndrome was antigen driven was tested using repertoire sequencing. The paper as a whole reports these results and caveats: The study acknowledged that relatively few individuals were included in the TCR sequencing and HLA analysis.

RNA was extracted using the RNeasy kit, and about 0.45 to 1 microgram was reverse transcribed with random hexamers. The immunoSEQ multiplex PCR assay, which covers 54 Vbeta and 13 Jbeta segments, was used to amplify TCR beta CDR3 regions. To correct PCR amplification bias, a synthetic template baseline was used for both primer optimization and computational correction. As for the original processing: Reads were annotated to V, D and J genes according to IMGT and were analyzed with immunoSEQ Analyzer, with only productive sequences retained. To calculate clonality, Shannon entropy was normalized by log2 of the number of productive unique sequences and then subtracted from one. For each patient and control, public and private clones were evaluated within the 100 most prevalent clones. A clone was defined as Susac-specific if it was absent from the healthy and MS cohorts, from about 1,100 published viral clones and from other ImmuneACCESS disease sequences. TCRdb reworked the public reads: Q25 trimming with fastp, MiXCR clone assembly, productive beta chains retained. Every entry covers one CDR3 protein and lists the most common genes and DNA from its rows. The V and J calls come from TCRdb's annotation, not from the publication. This sample gives some 120,000 distinct CDR3 sequences in total; 90% to 95% of them show up just once. The leading ten clones occupy roughly 0.12% of the sample.

Germline trimming: 5 bases from V, 14 bases from J; junction bases outside gene matches: 8. The germline V gene specifies MDHEN as CDR1 and SYDVKM as CDR2. The CDR3 has 12 amino acids, counting the end cysteine and phenylalanine. CDR3 DNA only is kept here, 36 bases in frame from base 1. Peripheral blood CD8+ and CD4+ T cells from healthy donors, Susac syndrome patients and multiple sclerosis patients were profiled using high-throughput TCR beta sequencing. Healthy donors were age- and sex-matched controls. Bulk CD8+ and CD4+ T cells were purified by magnetic negative isolation, while CD8+ TEMRA cells were enriched using FACS. Blood was collected in EDTA tubes and processed within 24 hours, with PBMCs isolated through density gradient centrifugation. PBMCs intended for TCR sequencing were cryopreserved in liquid nitrogen and were subsequently thawed in a 37 degrees C water bath. A purity of at least 90% was achieved for sorted or isolated CD4+, CD8+ and CD8+ TEMRA cells.

The sequence links TRBV28 to TRBJ2-1, with 8 bases in between that match TRBD2. This receptor was identified in a human donor in good health. Sample: CD4+ T cells from PBMCs. CDR3 loop: CASSGGTSKEFF. The nucleotide sequence is TGTGCCAGCAGTGGAGGGACTAGTAAGGAGTTCTTC.